This TCR beta chain appears in the sequencing data of a study of blood T cell repertoires in COVID-19. Across the whole study: Some COVID-19 samples were acute and others convalescent; all came from the United States, Italy and Spain. Sources were T cells, B-cell-depleted T cells, or PBMCs; the material itself was cDNA or gDNA.

In the authors' methods: For nucleated cells, counts were estimated from reference gene primer amplification. Measured with immunoSEQ multiplex PCR; TCRdb has only the in-frame clones, and not every one. The V and J calls and the clone size are those of that table, but D and trimming were determined from the DNA. The repertoire includes about 160,000 clones, around 92% of them detected once, and about 2.6% sits in the top ten. V lost 10 bases and J lost 1, with 14 bases in between. CDR3 length equals 13 residues. The germline V gene has CDR1 SNHLY and CDR2 FYNNEI. Specimen: peripheral blood. The clonotype was recovered from a man aged 55-75 years with acute or convalescent COVID-19. The chain joins TRBV2 to TRBJ2-7; a possible D gene is TRBD1 (6 bases). The CDR3 DNA reads TGTGCCACCTCCCGGACAGAGTCCTACGAGCAGTACTTC. Translated, it gives CATSRTESYEQYF.